This T cell receptor beta chain came from a study of T cells in Graves' hyperthyroidism and ophthalmopathy. Study conclusions and caveats: It was a median about seven months before onset that the model predicted ophthalmopathy. Ophthalmopathy was separated from stable hyperthyroidism by a 13 V-J model. Most clonotypes that expanded in the thyroid above 0.001 also showed up in blood.

Looked up from germline, CDR1 is SGHDT and CDR2 is YYEEEE. The CDR3 is 11 amino acids. Trimming shortened V by 4 bases and J by 6 bases, and 7 bases separated the two germline ends. Amplification of TCR beta CDR3 regions used RNA as the template. With the HTBI primer set, the TCR CDR3 went through a first round of RT-PCR. MiXCR was run by TCRdb on the multiplex PCR reads, yielding one entry per CDR3 protein. The data show fewer than 700,000 distinct CDR3 sequences, about 15% seen once. This clonotype was counted many times. Its antigen is not known. Diagnostic assessment was based on clinical symptoms, serum thyroxine and TRAb, thyroid ultrasound and orbital computed tomography.

Sequencing was carried out using blood. The source of this sequence is a woman in her late teens or twenties with Graves' ophthalmopathy. This chain links TRBV5-6 with TRBJ1-1, with D unclear. In DNA, the CDR3 is TGTGCCAGCAGCGGTCCTTCTGAAGCTTTCTTT. This encodes CASSGPSEAFF.